The rows below give T cell receptor beta chains drawn from one sample of a study of blood T cell repertoires in COVID-19. Profiled with immunoSEQ multiplex PCR; TCRdb holds only in-frame clones, not every one. The repertoire includes about 200,000 clones, about 86% of them detected once, and roughly 2.2% sits in the top ten. Sequenced input: peripheral blood. These receptors all come from a woman aged 50 to 60 with acute or convalescent COVID-19. Both conserved end residues are part of each CDR3. Fields, in order: D gene, J gene, V gene, CDR3 protein. A D gene is named only where the DNA matches it firmly.

D: NA; J: TRBJ1-1; V: TRBV5-1; CDR3: CASSFRPWGGNTEAFF
D: NA; J: TRBJ1-5; V: TRBV12-3/TRBV12-4; CDR3: CASSLTDNQPQHF
D: TRBD2; J: TRBJ2-3; V: TRBV5-1; CDR3: CASSLDSGGDTQYF
D: NA; J: TRBJ1-3; V: TRBV13; CDR3: CASSSATGLISGNTIYF
D: NA; J: TRBJ1-1; V: TRBV3-1/TRBV3-2; CDR3: CASSQQYTEAFF
D: TRBD2; J: TRBJ2-7; V: TRBV6-6; CDR3: CASSRTSGSSYEQYF
D: NA; J: TRBJ2-7; V: TRBV30; CDR3: CAWTDDRSPYEQYF
D: TRBD1; J: TRBJ1-6; V: TRBV9; CDR3: CASSPGTAPLHF
D: TRBD1; J: TRBJ2-7; V: TRBV9; CDR3: CASSVGGQGTYEQYF
D: NA; J: TRBJ1-1; V: TRBV5-6; CDR3: CASSLAQKNTEAFF
D: NA; J: TRBJ1-2; V: TRBV30; CDR3: CAWTPGLSGYTF
D: NA; J: TRBJ2-2; V: TRBV6-5; CDR3: CASSYSFSYTGELFF
D: NA; J: TRBJ2-4; V: TRBV19; CDR3: CASSRWAIQYF
D: NA; J: TRBJ2-3; V: TRBV3-1/TRBV3-2; CDR3: CATRVEDTQYF
D: TRBD1; J: TRBJ1-5; V: TRBV7-2; CDR3: CASSSRDRDWAQHF
D: NA; J: TRBJ1-3; V: TRBV5-4; CDR3: CASSLATMRTGNTIYF
D: NA; J: TRBJ2-6; V: TRBV5-4; CDR3: CASSLDGSGANVLTF
D: TRBD1; J: TRBJ1-2; V: TRBV18; CDR3: CASSPGQGGNYGYTF
D: NA; J: TRBJ1-2; V: TRBV5-4; CDR3: CASSLAYGQPNYGYTF
D: NA; J: TRBJ2-5; V: TRBV19; CDR3: CASSQQGKETQYF
D: NA; J: TRBJ1-1; V: TRBV7-7; CDR3: CASSLLVDMNTEAFF
D: TRBD1; J: TRBJ1-1; V: TRBV5-5; CDR3: CASSSTTGGNTEAFF
D: TRBD2; J: TRBJ2-7; V: TRBV29-1; CDR3: CSALRGTYEQYF
D: TRBD1; J: TRBJ2-7; V: TRBV5-1; CDR3: CASSPGQGRYEQYF
D: NA; J: TRBJ1-5; V: TRBV18; CDR3: CASSPETGNNQPQHF
D: NA; J: TRBJ2-3; V: TRBV3-1/TRBV3-2; CDR3: CASSQPGTSRADTQYF
D: NA; J: TRBJ2-3; V: TRBV9; CDR3: CASTMGGVTQYF
D: NA; J: TRBJ2-3; V: TRBV24-1; CDR3: CATSDSQSYTDTQYF
D: TRBD2; J: TRBJ2-5; V: TRBV3-1/TRBV3-2; CDR3: CASSQVSGGSQAQYF
D: NA; J: TRBJ1-2; V: TRBV7-3; CDR3: CASSLNKGGVDYGYTF
D: TRBD1; J: TRBJ2-1; V: TRBV5-5; CDR3: CASSSTGGWYNEQFF
D: NA; J: TRBJ2-3; V: TRBV9; CDR3: CASSPQSGSTDTQYF
D: TRBD2; J: TRBJ2-7; V: TRBV25-1; CDR3: CAGSSGTSVSYEQYF
D: NA; J: TRBJ1-4; V: TRBV28; CDR3: CASSLYREGSNEKLFF
D: NA; J: TRBJ2-2; V: TRBV5-1; CDR3: CASSFRITGELFF
D: TRBD1; J: TRBJ2-7; V: TRBV15; CDR3: CATSRAGTGAYEQYF
D: TRBD1; J: TRBJ2-7; V: TRBV5-4; CDR3: CASSGDSRRGYEQYF
D: TRBD1; J: TRBJ2-7; V: TRBV6-6; CDR3: CASSYGTGGFDEQYF
D: NA; J: TRBJ1-1; V: TRBV6-5; CDR3: CASSTPSGTEAFF
D: NA; J: TRBJ2-1; V: TRBV4-1; CDR3: CASSQEGFTYNEQFF
D: NA; J: TRBJ2-3; V: TRBV4-3; CDR3: CASSQDEGGANTQYF
D: NA; J: TRBJ2-7; V: TRBV6-5; CDR3: CASSYGDTEQYF
D: NA; J: TRBJ2-7; V: TRBV18; CDR3: CASSPPTGTYEQYF
D: NA; J: TRBJ1-2; V: TRBV9; CDR3: CASSVEQVGGYTF
D: NA; J: TRBJ2-3; V: TRBV7-2; CDR3: CASSLLWASTDTQYF
D: TRBD1; J: TRBJ1-3; V: TRBV3-1/TRBV3-2; CDR3: CASSLTPGGSEGNTIYF
D: NA; J: TRBJ1-2; V: TRBV11-2; CDR3: CASSLTDGEYYGYTF
D: NA; J: TRBJ2-1; V: TRBV12-3/TRBV12-4; CDR3: CASSLSDNEQFF
D: NA; J: TRBJ1-6; V: TRBV11-2; CDR3: CASTRKDSYSPLHF
D: NA; J: TRBJ2-7; V: TRBV9; CDR3: CASSSGSYSHEQYF
D: NA; J: TRBJ2-1; V: TRBV7-2; CDR3: CASVLVGAKYNEQFF
D: NA; J: TRBJ2-1; V: TRBV7-2; CDR3: CASSSTNNLRSSYNEQFF
D: TRBD1; J: TRBJ2-5; V: TRBV5-5; CDR3: CASSSTGGMRTQYF